This TCR beta chain was sequenced in a study of T cell responses to AZD1222 COVID-19 vaccine. Profiled with immunoSEQ multiplex PCR; TCRdb holds only in-frame clones, not every one. The table has 60,000 to 75,000 clones, roughly 85% seen once. Remarks on this clone: Its antigen is still unknown.

Study-level results: The study identified only five or six AZD1222 recipients as seropositive at baseline.

Germline lookup yields CDR1 KGHSH and CDR2 LQKENI. Deletions cut 6 bases from V and 4 bases from J, with 21 bases between. The CDR3 is 16 amino acids. The sequences come from peripheral blood, collected 28 days after the second AZD1222 dose. The chain has TRBV18 and TRBJ1-2; D is ambiguous. This TCR came from an adult who received the AZD1222 COVID-19 vaccine. The CDR3 sequence is CASSFLPLENLYGYTF. The CDR3 DNA is TGTGCCAGCTCCTTTCTCCCGCTGGAGAATCTCTATGGCTACACCTTC.